This T cell receptor beta chain was observed in a study of T cells after yellow fever vaccination. Study conclusions and caveats: Abundant bulk-population clonotypes could contaminate the FACS-sorted repertoires. A limited proportion of clonotypes was detected within both the CD4 and CD8 compartments. Detected again after the booster were most primary-vaccination clones, at approximately 95% CD4 and 70% to 90% CD8.

The CDR3 loop spans 12 amino acids. Germline CDR1 and CDR2: DFQATT and SNEGSKA (reference sequence). V lost 1 base, J lost 7 bases, and 7 bases lay in between. By 5'RACE template switching, TCR cDNA was produced, with a universal primer site and UMIs added in the process. TCRdb ran MiXCR on the 5' RACE reads and lists one entry per CDR3 protein. The sample records around 590,000 distinct CDR3 sequences, around 12% being singletons. This clonotype was counted a few times. The antigen is undetermined. Here the sequenced sample was PBMCs, taken on the day of the yellow fever booster vaccination. This TCR derives from a man younger than 40 who received the YFV17D yellow fever vaccine. The chain employs TRBV20-1 and TRBJ1-4; unclear D gene. CDR3 sequence reads: CSARAPSEKLFF. For the CDR3, the DNA is TGCAGTGCTAGAGCCCCTAGTGAAAAACTGTTTTTT.